One sample yielded the 2 T cell receptor beta chains listed below, sequenced in a study of blood T cell repertoires in COVID-19. Sequenced by immunoSEQ multiplex PCR; TCRdb stores in-frame clones only, minus some. The sample has hundreds of thousands of clones; about four fifths are singletons. Sequencing was carried out using peripheral blood. The receptors shown here come from an elderly man with acute or convalescent COVID-19.

The J gene is TRBJ1-5, the V gene TRBV3-1 (or the pseudogene TRBV3-2); D is perhaps TRBD1 (5 bases). The CDR3 length is 12 residues. Germline V gives CDR1 LGHDT, CDR2 YNNKEL (reference sequence). Trimming left V 1 base short and J 11 bases short, with 9 bases between. This CDR3 is CASSQGTGAQHF. The CDR3 nucleotides read TGTGCCAGCAGCCAAGGAACAGGTGCCCAGCATTTT.

There are a few counts of this clone. This rearrangement joins TRBV9 to TRBJ2-1; 9 bases map to TRBD2. The germline V gene encodes CDR1 SGDLS and CDR2 YYNGEE. The CDR3 has 17 residues. V shed 3 bases and J 2 bases; nucleotides not matched to a gene: 9. The CDR3: CASSAILAGPTYNEQFF. CDR3 bases: TGTGCCAGCAGCGCGATCCTAGCGGGGCCTACCTACAATGAGCAGTTCTTC.